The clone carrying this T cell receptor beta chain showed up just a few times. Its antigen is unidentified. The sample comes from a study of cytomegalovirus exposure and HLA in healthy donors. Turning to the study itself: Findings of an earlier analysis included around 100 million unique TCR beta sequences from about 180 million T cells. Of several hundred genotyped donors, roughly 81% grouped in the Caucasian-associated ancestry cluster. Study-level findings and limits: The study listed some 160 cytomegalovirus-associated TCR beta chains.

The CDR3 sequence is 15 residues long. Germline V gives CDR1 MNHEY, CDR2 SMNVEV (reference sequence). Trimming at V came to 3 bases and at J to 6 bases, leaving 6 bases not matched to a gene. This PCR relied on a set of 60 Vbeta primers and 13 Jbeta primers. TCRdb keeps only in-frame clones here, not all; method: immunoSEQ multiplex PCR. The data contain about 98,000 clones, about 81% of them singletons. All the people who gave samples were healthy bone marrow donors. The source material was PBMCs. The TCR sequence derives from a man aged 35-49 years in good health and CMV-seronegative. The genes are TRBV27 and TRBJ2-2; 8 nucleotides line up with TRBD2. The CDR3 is CASSFFGGGPGELFF. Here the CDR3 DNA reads TGTGCCAGCAGTTTTTTCGGGGGGGGTCCCGGGGAGCTGTTTTTT.